This TCR beta chain was retrieved from a study of blood T cell repertoires in COVID-19. Clones were read by immunoSEQ multiplex PCR, and TCRdb kept only the in-frame ones, dropping some. The repertoire has fewer than 250,000 clones, almost 85% of them found once; the top ten carry 7.6%. The CDR3 is 17 amino acids. Germline CDR1 reads SGHAT; CDR2 reads FQNNGV. V was cut by 2 bases and J by 0 bases, with 16 bases left in between. The receptor comes from a woman in her forties or fifties with active or convalescent COVID-19. The chain combines TRBV11-2 with TRBJ1-2; perhaps TRBD1 as D (6 bases). The sample taken for sequencing was peripheral blood. CDR3 coding DNA: TGTGCCAGCAGCTTATTAACGGGGGGGCGAGCTAACTATGGCTACACCTTC. Residues: CASSLLTGGRANYGYTF.